Sequencing of this T cell receptor (beta chain) was carried out in a study of blood T cells in healthy people across ages. The second PCR ran about 6 to 11 cycles with a sample-barcoded 5' primer and J-beta primers. Every cDNA molecule bore a tag from a template-switch adaptor containing 12 random nucleotides. TCRdb analysed the 5' RACE reads with MiXCR anew, one entry per CDR3 protein. Among hundreds of thousands of distinct CDR3 sequences listed, just under 25% were seen once. The sample also formed part of further work on T cells of mothers and their children.

The TCR originated in a boy younger than 18 in good health. The sample comprised blood.

This CDR3 is CASSLVGLGNEQFF. In nucleotides, the CDR3 is TGTGCCAGCAGTTTAGTGGGACTAGGCAATGAGCAGTTCTTC. The gene calls are TRBV12-3 or TRBV12-4 and TRBJ2-5, with 8 bases fitting TRBD2. Matching the DNA end better, TRBJ2-1 makes the J call doubtful. The CDR3 covers 14 residues.